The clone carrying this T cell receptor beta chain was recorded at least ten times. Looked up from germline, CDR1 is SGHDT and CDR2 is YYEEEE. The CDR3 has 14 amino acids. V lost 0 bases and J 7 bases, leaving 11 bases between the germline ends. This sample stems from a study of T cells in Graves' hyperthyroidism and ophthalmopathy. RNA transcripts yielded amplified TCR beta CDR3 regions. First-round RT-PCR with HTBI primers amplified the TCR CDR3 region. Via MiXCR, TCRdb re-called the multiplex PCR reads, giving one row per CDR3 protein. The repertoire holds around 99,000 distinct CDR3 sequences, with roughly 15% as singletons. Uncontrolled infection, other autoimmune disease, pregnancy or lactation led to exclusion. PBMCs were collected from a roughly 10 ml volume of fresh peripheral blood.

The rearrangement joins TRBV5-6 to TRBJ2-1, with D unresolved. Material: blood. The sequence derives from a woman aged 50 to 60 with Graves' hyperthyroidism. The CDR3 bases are TGTGCCAGCAGCTTGGAATTTGGGCTAAATGAGCAGTTCTTC. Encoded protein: CASSLEFGLNEQFF.